This T cell receptor beta chain was documented in a study of T cell clusters in autoimmune cytopenias. TRB rearrangements were amplified by touch-down multiplex PCR with mixed TRB-A/B primers. From its re-call of the multiplex PCR reads, TCRdb lists each CDR3 protein once, without DNA. The listing records about 12,000 distinct CDR3 sequences. Each sample's input was around 250 ng genomic DNA, 38,000 or so genome equivalents. Points on this clonotype: Its antigen is still unknown.

The germline V gene encodes CDR1 SGHVS and CDR2 FNYEAQ. The length of the CDR3 is 16 residues. Whole-study findings and limits: Functional roles of the in silico T cell clusters still await experimental validation. The cluster-lack signature was not seen for secondary cytopenia versus chronic lymphocytic leukemia.

Sequencing used peripheral blood. This receptor was taken from a human donor with an autoimmune cytopenia or autoimmune hepatitis (not recorded which). The chain employs TRBV7-6 and TRBJ2-1; absent DNA, TCRdb's TRBD2 call cannot be checked. CDR3: CASSLAGGRAWNEQFF.